This T cell receptor (beta chain) appears in the sequencing data of a study of regulatory T cells in long-lasting Graves disease. Regarding the study as a whole: Persistent patients shared 2,741 public clonotypes among themselves. Newly diagnosed patients shared fewer, at around 970.

Time point denoted: newly diagnosed GD, antithyroid drugs for less than 3 months. Making the TCR library involved RNA that had been extracted from PBMCs. Arm-PCR of CDR3 regions with iRepertoire HTBI primers generated TCR beta libraries. Authors' analysis steps: Gene usage covered about 62 TRBV and 14 TRBJ segments. TCRdb called the multiplex PCR reads again in MiXCR, with one record for every CDR3 protein. The authors' filters were not applied to this entry. Seen here are 350,000 to 450,000 distinct CDR3 sequences, approximately 15% observed once, and the top ten hold around 27%. At least ten counts were recorded for this clonotype. Its antigen is not identified. The same sample was also studied in work on T cells in Graves' hyperthyroidism and ophthalmopathy. That publication notes: Using the HTBI primer set, a first-round RT-PCR was run on the TCR CDR3.

The sample here was peripheral blood mononuclear cells (PBMCs), taken at new diagnosis, from a patient treated with antithyroid drugs. The TCR was taken from a man aged 35 to 55 with Graves disease.

The CDR3 spells CASGRAGAGYTF. The CDR3 bases are TGTGCCAGCGGCCGGGCGGGAGCCGGCTACACCTTC. The chain links TRBV6-1 to TRBJ1-2; D ambiguous. The CDR3 covers 12 residues. Looked up from germline, CDR1 is MNHNS and CDR2 is SASEGT. Trimming took off 8 bases at V and 8 bases at J, with 15 bases between the two ends.